These T cell receptor beta chains were read from a single sample in a study of T-cell memory formation after mild COVID-19. TCRdb passed the 5' RACE reads through MiXCR, listing each CDR3 protein once. Seen here are 210,000 or so distinct CDR3 sequences, approximately 30% observed once, and the top ten hold 11%. The material sequenced was PBMCs or a T cell subset sorted from them (not recorded which). The origin of the receptors is an adult woman who had mild COVID-19 (a few samples of this study predate the infection). Cell type and time point are not known. Each CDR3 is given with its conserved first and last residue. A D gene is named only where the DNA matches it firmly. The listing skips clone size in some rows; elsewhere it reads once, few, many or a size class.

CDR3 protein,CDR3 DNA,D gene,J gene,V gene,clone size
CSVERTGELFF,TGCAGCGTTGAACGGACCGGGGAGCTGTTTTTT,.,TRBJ2-2,TRBV29-1,.
CASSIGVGNTEAFF,TGTGCCAGTAGTATAGGTGTCGGGAACACTGAAGCTTTCTTT,.,TRBJ1-1,TRBV19,many
CASSSWTASNTDTQYF,TGTGCCAGCAGCTCCTGGACTGCGAGTAACACAGATACGCAGTATTTT,.,TRBJ2-3,TRBV9,few
CASSPSGSHNEQFF,TGTGCCAGCAGCCCTAGCGGGAGTCACAATGAGCAGTTCTTC,TRBD2,TRBJ2-1,TRBV6-5,.
CATSGRRGTDTQYF,TGTGCCACCAGTGGACGGAGGGGCACAGATACGCAGTATTTT,.,TRBJ2-3,TRBV24-1,.
CASSFAGIIAETQYF,TGTGCCAGCAGCTTCGCAGGGATCATTGCTGAGACCCAGTACTTC,.,TRBJ2-5,TRBV7-6,few
CASSLPGLSDEQFF,TGTGCCAGCAGCTTACCGGGACTGTCGGATGAGCAGTTCTTC,.,TRBJ2-1,TRBV7-9,few
CASSPHEGSPGELFF,TGCGCCAGCAGCCCTCATGAGGGATCCCCCGGGGAGCTGTTTTTT,.,TRBJ2-2,TRBV4-3,many
CASSYYSDRGYEQYF,TGTGCCAGCAGTTATTATAGTGATCGTGGCTACGAGCAGTACTTC,.,TRBJ2-7,TRBV11-2,few
CASSRELLLKGSSGNTIYF,TGTGCCAGCAGCCGCGAACTCCTATTGAAAGGAAGCTCTGGAAACACCATATATTTT,.,TRBJ1-3,TRBV11-2,few
CASIRGVGTEAFF,TGTGCCAGCATTAGGGGCGTAGGAACTGAAGCTTTCTTT,.,TRBJ1-1,TRBV12-3/TRBV12-4,few
CSASKSGGNYEQYF,TGCAGTGCTAGTAAGTCAGGGGGCAACTACGAGCAGTACTTC,TRBD1,TRBJ2-7,TRBV20-1,.
CASNSPGSPVYTF,TGTGCCAGCAACTCGCCGGGGAGCCCGGTCTACACCTTC,.,TRBJ1-2,TRBV6-2/TRBV6-3,few
CSAPRTSGNGEQFF,TGCAGTGCTCCACGGACTAGCGGGAACGGTGAGCAGTTCTTC,TRBD2,TRBJ2-1,TRBV20-1,.
CATSEAYGGYSGELFF,TGTGCCACCAGTGAGGCATACGGGGGCTATTCCGGGGAGCTGTTTTTT,.,TRBJ2-2,TRBV24-1,few
CASSPLTNQRNTEAFF,TGTGCCAGTAGTCCTCTCACGAATCAGCGGAACACTGAAGCTTTCTTT,.,TRBJ1-1,TRBV19,.
CSAQREVLGNEQFF,TGCAGTGCTCAGAGGGAAGTCTTGGGCAATGAGCAGTTCTTC,.,TRBJ2-1,TRBV20-1,few
CASSPDRGGYGYTF,TGTGCCAGCTCACCAGACAGGGGGGGCTATGGCTACACCTTC,TRBD1,TRBJ1-2,TRBV18,.
CAWSASGTSGGWETQYF,TGTGCCTGGAGTGCCTCCGGGACTAGCGGGGGGTGGGAGACCCAGTACTTC,TRBD2,TRBJ2-5,TRBV30,.
CASSPQQGETQYF,TGTGCCAGCTCACCGCAACAGGGGGAGACCCAGTACTTC,TRBD1,TRBJ2-5,TRBV18,.
CAIEEGSGANVLTF,TGTGCCATAGAGGAGGGTTCCGGGGCCAACGTCCTGACTTTC,.,TRBJ2-6,TRBV5-4,few
CASSQISGENYEQYF,TGTGCCAGCAGCCAGATTAGCGGGGAGAACTACGAGCAGTACTTC,TRBD2,TRBJ2-7,TRBV4-2,.
CSVTSGSFFAKNIQYF,TGCAGCGTTACTAGCGGGAGTTTTTTTGCCAAAAACATTCAGTACTTC,TRBD2,TRBJ2-4,TRBV29-1,few
CSAPDVANTGELFF,TGCAGTGCTCCTGACGTGGCGAACACCGGGGAGCTGTTTTTT,.,TRBJ2-2,TRBV20-1,few
CATTTGTSTNEQFF,TGTGCCACCACGACCGGGACTAGCACCAATGAGCAGTTCTTC,TRBD2,TRBJ2-1,TRBV15,few
CATSDRGAKNIQYF,TGTGCCACCAGTGATAGGGGGGCCAAAAACATTCAGTACTTC,.,TRBJ2-4,TRBV24-1,few
CASSRTPVIGNTEAFF,TGCGCCAGCAGCCGGACCCCGGTGATTGGGAACACTGAAGCTTTCTTT,.,TRBJ1-1,TRBV4-1,.
CASSIQGFNQPQHF,TGTGCCAGCAGTATACAGGGGTTCAATCAGCCCCAGCATTTT,TRBD1,TRBJ1-5,TRBV5-5,.
CASSLGGGAGEQYF,TGTGCCAGCAGCTTAGGTGGAGGGGCAGGGGAGCAGTACTTC,.,TRBJ2-7,TRBV7-6,.
CASSRAGGPRGELFF,TGTGCCAGCAGCCGGGCGGGAGGGCCACGTGGCGAGCTGTTTTTT,TRBD2,TRBJ2-2,TRBV7-6,few
CASSSQRTGRADTQYF,TGTGCCAGCAGCTCGCAGAGGACAGGGCGGGCAGATACGCAGTATTTT,TRBD1,TRBJ2-3,TRBV12-3/TRBV12-4,.
CATSTRGGYEQYF,TGTGCCACCAGCACCAGGGGCGGGTACGAGCAGTACTTC,.,TRBJ2-7,TRBV15,.
CAISGRQETQYF,TGTGCCATCAGCGGTAGACAAGAGACCCAGTACTTC,.,TRBJ2-5,TRBV10-3,.
CASSLAGPSRDTQYF,TGTGCCAGCAGTTTGGCGGGGCCATCTAGGGATACGCAGTATTTT,.,TRBJ2-3,TRBV12-3/TRBV12-4,few
CASGPPAGLQETQYF,TGTGCTAGTGGACCCCCTGCGGGCCTCCAAGAGACCCAGTACTTC,.,TRBJ2-5,TRBV12-5,.
CSVNKNPGTGARDTQYF,TGCAGTGTTAACAAGAACCCCGGGACAGGGGCTAGAGATACGCAGTATTTT,TRBD1,TRBJ2-3,TRBV20-1,.
CASSRTGTEYEQYF,TGTGCCAGTAGCAGGACGGGTACCGAATACGAGCAGTACTTC,.,TRBJ2-7,TRBV19,.
CASSPSGTPTNEQYF,TGTGCCAGCAGCCCATCCGGGACTCCCACCAACGAGCAGTACTTC,.,TRBJ2-7,TRBV14,few
CSVGSKQGRYGYTF,TGCAGCGTTGGCAGTAAACAGGGGCGGTATGGCTACACCTTC,TRBD1,TRBJ1-2,TRBV29-1,.
CASSFSLGGPDTQYF,TGTGCCAGCAGTTTTTCGTTAGGGGGCCCAGATACGCAGTATTTT,TRBD1,TRBJ2-3,TRBV12-3/TRBV12-4,few
CASSQDAGLRSAGELFF,TGCGCCAGCAGCCAAGATGCGGGGTTGAGGAGTGCCGGGGAGCTGTTTTTT,.,TRBJ2-2,TRBV4-1,many
CASSPRQGGMKVDNSPLHF,TGTGCCAGCAGCCCACGACAGGGGGGGATGAAGGTTGATAATTCACCCCTCCACTTT,TRBD1,TRBJ1-6,TRBV3-1,.
CASSQDGGWGYEQYF,TGCGCCAGCAGCCAAGACGGGGGTTGGGGCTACGAGCAGTACTTC,.,TRBJ2-7,TRBV4-1,few
CASKLDPTSREAFF,TGTGCCAGCAAACTGGACCCTACGAGCCGGGAAGCTTTCTTT,.,TRBJ1-1,TRBV12-3/TRBV12-4,few
CASRFTRGGYTF,TGTGCCAGCAGGTTTACCCGGGGTGGCTACACCTTC,.,TRBJ1-2,TRBV5-6,few
CSARLAVNEQFF,TGCAGTGCTAGGCTAGCGGTAAATGAGCAGTTCTTC,TRBD2,TRBJ2-1,TRBV20-1,.
CASSPVGETQYF,TGTGCCAGCAGCCCCGTGGGTGAGACCCAGTACTTC,.,TRBJ2-5,TRBV7-9,many
CASTRWGETYNEQFF,TGTGCCAGCACCCGGTGGGGGGAGACCTACAATGAGCAGTTCTTC,.,TRBJ2-1,TRBV7-8,few
CASSSGTTTNTGELFF,TGTGCCAGCAGCTCCGGGACTACTACGAACACCGGGGAGCTGTTTTTT,TRBD2,TRBJ2-2,TRBV7-9,.
CASSLGFSTSGETGELFF,TGTGCCAGCAGCTTAGGTTTCTCGACTAGCGGGGAGACCGGGGAGCTGTTTTTT,TRBD2,TRBJ2-2,TRBV7-3,.
CASRSSGRAGTDTQYF,TGCGCCAGCAGATCGAGCGGGAGGGCTGGCACAGATACGCAGTATTTT,TRBD2,TRBJ2-3,TRBV10-2,few
CAWSDARGQGLIFGYTF,TGTGCCTGGAGTGATGCCCGGGGACAGGGCTTAATTTTTGGCTACACCTTC,TRBD1,TRBJ1-2,TRBV30,few
CSVGVDGNQPQHF,TGCAGCGTTGGGGTAGATGGTAATCAGCCCCAGCATTTT,.,TRBJ1-5,TRBV29-1,few
CASSYSYPSTNQPQHF,TGTGCCAGCAGTTACTCGTATCCCAGCACGAATCAGCCCCAGCATTTT,.,TRBJ1-5,TRBV6-2/TRBV6-3,few